The 22 T cell receptor beta chains below were found in one sample sequenced in a study of cytomegalovirus exposure and HLA in healthy donors. The repertoire was sequenced with immunoSEQ multiplex PCR; TCRdb's copy has only in-frame clones and lacks some. The profile covers about 120,000 clones, with approximately 87% appearing a single time and approximately 2% taken by the ten largest. The sequencing sample was made of PBMCs. The receptors were sampled from a woman aged 25 to 39 in good health and CMV-seronegative.

CDR3 DNA sequence: TGCGCCAGCAGGGACAGGGGGTATACTGAAGCTTTCTTT. Translated, it gives CASRDRGYTEAFF. This chain connects TRBV10-2 to TRBJ1-1; the match to TRBD1 covers 10 bases. The CDR3 extends over 13 amino acids. Germline V gene sequence: CDR1 WSHSY, CDR2 SAAADI. The ends lost 6 bases at V and 5 bases at J; junction bases unmatched: 3.

J is TRBJ2-6 and V is TRBV5-1, with D perhaps matching TRBD1 (6 bases). Germline V CDR1 and CDR2: SGHRS, YFSETQ. This CDR3 comprises 15 residues. The V end was cut by 1 base, the J end by 2 bases, with 7 bases between. The CDR3 bases are TGCGCCAGCAGCTTGTCAGGGGCTGGGGCCAACGTCCTGACTTTC. It is translated as CASSLSGAGANVLTF.

The chain is built from TRBV4-3 and TRBJ1-6; D might be TRBD1 (5 bases). This CDR3 is built from 18 residues. Germline loops: CDR1 LGHNA, CDR2 YSLEER. The V and J ends lost 0 bases and 7 bases respectively, with 19 bases between them. DNA for the CDR3: TGCGCCAGCAGCCAAGATAGGGCGGACATTTTCGAAAATTCACCCCTCCACTTT. Protein sequence: CASSQDRADIFENSPLHF.

This chain connects TRBV19 to TRBJ2-6; TRBD1 agrees at 7 bases. This CDR3 has 15 amino acids. Per germline, CDR1 LNHDA and CDR2 SQIVND (reference sequence). J gave up 4 bases and V 6 bases, and 6 bases lay outside the gene matches. CDR3 protein: CASRSDRAGANVLTF. In nucleotides, the CDR3 is TGTGCCAGTAGATCCGACAGGGCCGGGGCCAACGTCCTGACTTTC.

This clone is a singleton in its sample. The chain employs TRBV27 and TRBJ2-7; TRBD1 agrees at 8 bases. This CDR3 region has 14 residues. Germline assignment: CDR1 MNHEY and CDR2 SMNVEV (reference sequence). Losses at the gene ends were 6 bases for V and 3 bases for J; bases not matched to a gene: 7. In DNA form, the CDR3 reads TGTGCCAGCAGCACCCGGGACAGGATCTACGAGCAGTACTTC. It translates to CASSTRDRIYEQYF.

The chain employs TRBV15 and TRBJ2-3; D may be TRBD2 (5 bases). Germline CDR1 reads LNHNV; CDR2 reads YYDKDF (reference sequence). The CDR3 has 16 residues. V was pared by 2 bases and J by 1 base, with 13 bases between. The DNA of the CDR3 is TGTGCCACCAGCAGACCCCGTGGTAGCGGCACAGATACGCAGTATTTT. It codes for CATSRPRGSGTDTQYF.

For this clone: One junction end disagrees with the germline gene, perhaps due to a read error. The same CDR3 also results from other DNA sequences found in this sample. V gene TRBV7-2 combines with J gene TRBJ2-7; TRBD1 matches 11 bases. The CDR3 spans 14 residues. Germline lookup yields CDR1 SGHTA and CDR2 FQGNSA. CDR3 protein: CASARTGGPYEQYF. The CDR3 nucleotides are TGTGCCAGTGCGAGGACAGGGGGCCCCTACGAGCAATACTTC.

The V and J genes are TRBV6-1 and TRBJ1-2; weak D call: TRBD1 (5 bases). The CDR3 loop spans 14 amino acids. Germline lookup yields CDR1 MNHNS and CDR2 SASEGT. Trimming cost V 4 bases and J 2 bases, with 11 bases left between them. The CDR3 DNA reads TGTGCCAGCAGTGGTCCGGGGGAGAACTATGGCTACACCTTC. Translation: CASSGPGENYGYTF.

In DNA form, the CDR3 reads TGTGCCAGCAGCTTTGTCCCAGGGGGTATATCCTATAATTCACCCCTCCACTTT. Translated: CASSFVPGGISYNSPLHF. The rearrangement links TRBV5-8 to TRBJ1-6; the match to TRBD1 covers 7 bases. Germline V gene lookup returns CDR1 SGHTS and CDR2 YDEGEE. CDR3 size: 18 residues. Unmatched junction bases numbered 9, after V lost 2 bases and J lost 1 base. Full variable domain (missing parts from reference TRBV5-8 and TRBJ1-6): EAGVTQSPTHLIKTRGQQATLRCSPISGHTSVYWYQQALGLGLQFLLWYDEGEERNRGNFPPRFSGRQFPNYSSELNVNALELEDSALYLCASSFVPGGISYNSPLHFGNGTRLTVT.

This clone was seen just once. V and J are TRBV28 and TRBJ1-2; weak D call: TRBD1 (5 bases). The CDR3 extends over 15 amino acids. Per the germline V gene, CDR1 is MDHEN and CDR2 is SYDVKM. V was clipped by 0 bases and J by 2 bases, with 10 bases between them. The CDR3 protein is CASSLWGTENYGYTF. The CDR3 region has the DNA TGTGCCAGCAGTTTATGGGGGACTGAGAACTATGGCTACACCTTC.

The V and J genes are TRBV4-1 and TRBJ2-3; 15 bases are shared with TRBD2. The CDR3 extends over 16 amino acids. Germline loops: CDR1 MGHRA, CDR2 YSYEKL. With V trimmed by 5 bases and J by 4 bases, 4 bases remained unmatched. The CDR3 loop is CASSTGLAGGPDTQYF. The CDR3 bases are TGCGCCAGCAGCACTGGACTAGCGGGGGGGCCAGATACGCAGTATTTT.

The rearrangement uses TRBV6-6 and TRBJ2-7; 10 bases fit TRBD1. CDR1 and CDR2 from the germline V gene are MNHNY and SVGAGI (reference sequence). This CDR3 is 15 amino acids long. With 8 bases clipped from V and 4 bases from J, the junction kept 11 bases outside the gene matches. CDR3 sequence: CASAARPGQGYEQYF. CDR3 sequence (DNA): TGTGCCAGCGCCGCCCGCCCGGGACAGGGGTACGAGCAGTACTTC.

CDR3 region: CSVEDRVWDYTF. CDR3 bases: TGCAGCGTTGAAGACAGGGTTTGGGACTACACCTTC. This rearrangement joins TRBV29-1 to TRBJ1-2; possibly TRBD1 for D (5 bases). V was shortened by 0 bases and J by 10 bases, with 12 bases between the two germline ends. The germline CDR1 and CDR2 sequences are SQVTM and ANQGSEA. This CDR3 region has 12 residues.

This rearrangement joins TRBV19 to TRBJ1-2; D is perhaps TRBD1 (5 bases). Germline CDR1 reads LNHDA; CDR2 reads SQIVND (reference sequence). The CDR3 has 16 amino acids. V was cut by 1 base and J by 8 bases, with 20 bases left in between. Here the CDR3 reads CASSIGVGQGGGGYTF. CDR3 DNA: TGTGCCAGTAGTATAGGTGTCGGCCAAGGCGGGGGAGGCTACACCTTC.

The chain uses TRBV30 and TRBJ1-2; possibly TRBD1 for D (5 bases). Trimming removed 6 bases from V and 4 bases from J, with 27 bases in between. CDR3 length equals 17 residues. The germline gives CDR1 GTSNPN, CDR2 SVGIG (reference sequence). This CDR3 is CACRGDRAVLTIYGYTF. The CDR3 nucleotides are TGTGCCTGCCGGGGGGACCGGGCAGTACTAACGATCTATGGCTACACCTTC.

The rearrangement joins TRBV7-9 to TRBJ1-1; possibly TRBD1 for D (6 bases). The CDR3 runs to 13 residues. Germline CDR1 SEHNR, CDR2 FQNEAQ (reference sequence). V dropped 5 bases and J dropped 13 bases, with 20 bases sitting between them. The DNA of the CDR3 is TGTGCCAGCAGCGACAGGTCAACACTGAAGCTTTTCTTT. The encoded protein is CASSDRSTLKLFF.

The rearrangement joins TRBV5-1 to TRBJ1-1, with D maybe TRBD1 (6 bases). This CDR3 is 15 amino acids long. With 3 bases removed from V and 8 bases from J, the gap between germline ends came to 20 bases. CDR1 is SGHRS and CDR2 is YFSETQ in the germline V gene. This CDR3 is CASSYPTGTPSEAFF. In DNA, the CDR3 is TGCGCCAGCAGCTATCCCACCGGGACACCCTCGGAAGCTTTCTTT.

This sequence joins TRBV4-3 and TRBJ1-5, with D perhaps TRBD1 (6 bases). The CDR3 contains 14 residues. Germline lookup yields CDR1 LGHNA and CDR2 YSLEER. V was clipped by 4 bases and J by 3 bases, with 10 bases between them. DNA for the CDR3: TGCGCCAGCAGCCTTACAGGGTACAATCAGCCCCAGCATTTT. Protein sequence: CASSLTGYNQPQHF.

J is TRBJ1-1 and V is TRBV6-5; 9 bases match TRBD1. There are 14 residues in the CDR3. Germline values: CDR1 MNHEY, CDR2 SVGAGI. The V and J ends lost 5 bases and 5 bases, in that order; junction bases with no gene match: 6. CDR3: CASSTGGAGTEAFF. The CDR3 region has the DNA TGTGCCAGCAGTACAGGGGGCGCGGGGACTGAAGCTTTCTTT.

The rearrangement uses TRBV30 and TRBJ1-6; 7 bases map to TRBD1. The germline gives CDR1 GTSNPN, CDR2 SVGIG (reference sequence). CDR3 size: 13 residues. The junction had 4 bases not matched to a gene; V was cut back by 3 bases and J by 8 bases. CDR3 amino acids: CAWRGDRDSPLHF. CDR3 DNA sequence: TGTGCCTGGAGGGGAGACAGGGATTCACCCCTCCACTTT.

The chain employs TRBV7-6 and TRBJ2-5, with 7 bases fitting TRBD2. The CDR3 sequence is 14 residues long. V was clipped by 5 bases and J by 5 bases; unmatched bases: 8. Germline CDR1 and CDR2: SGHVS and FNYEAQ. The CDR3 region is CASSRGLVRETQYF. The DNA for the CDR3 is TGTGCCAGCAGCCGCGGACTAGTAAGGGAGACCCAGTACTTC.

The V and J genes are TRBV9 and TRBJ2-1; 13 nucleotides align to TRBD2. Looked up from germline, CDR1 is SGDLS and CDR2 is YYNGEE. With 0 bases clipped from V and 7 bases from J, the junction kept 4 bases outside the gene matches. CDR3 size: 16 residues. The CDR3 DNA reads as TGTGCCAGCAGCGTAGGACTAGCGGGGGGTTTGAATGAGCAGTTCTTC. Encoded protein: CASSVGLAGGLNEQFF.